These 9 T cell receptor beta chains share one sample of origin, sequenced in a study of blood T cell repertoires in COVID-19 (dated by TCRdb to 2018 to 2021). Library prep was done by the immunoSEQ multiplex PCR assay. As stored in TCRdb, this immuneACCESS dataset retains in-frame rearrangements with V and J assigned. A fraction of the clones does not appear; measured against another copy, unresolved V genes explain less than half of the discrepancy, and the remainder lacks a known reason. The sample data list some 300,000 clones, and nearly 90% of these were observed just once. The ten biggest clones cover about 9.4% of the sample. The sequencing input was PBMCs or T cells enriched from blood (not recorded which). These receptors were taken from a woman aged 30 to 39 who had recovered from COVID-19.

The rearrangement links TRBV6-5 to TRBJ1-3, with D unclear. The V end was cut by 8 bases, the J end by 0 bases, with 8 bases between. Germline loops: CDR1 MNHEY, CDR2 SVGAGI. The CDR3 covers 13 residues. CDR3 sequence reads: CASHQSSGNTIYF. The CDR3 coding sequence is TGTGCCAGCCATCAGTCCTCTGGAAACACCATATATTTT.

The rearrangement links TRBV6-5 to TRBJ2-7; 10 bases agree with TRBD1. The J segment lost 5 bases and the V segment lost 5 bases, leaving 9 bases of the junction unmatched. This CDR3 has 15 amino acids. CDR1 is MNHEY and CDR2 is SVGAGI in the germline V gene. In DNA form, the CDR3 reads TGTGCCAGCAGTCAACCCGGGACAGGGGTAAACGAGCAGTACTTC. It encodes CASSQPGTGVNEQYF.

With respect to this clone: Other nucleotide sequences from this sample produce the same CDR3. This chain uses TRBV12-3 or TRBV12-4 with TRBJ1-1; D ambiguous. Between the trimmed V and J ends, which lost 3 bases and 0 bases, there was a span of 5 bases. The CDR3 covers 13 residues. The CDR3 coding sequence is TGTGCCAGCAGTTTGTCGGTGAACACTGAAGCTTTCTTT. Protein: CASSLSVNTEAFF.

The chain carries TRBV19 and TRBJ1-5; perhaps TRBD1 as D (5 bases). Per the germline V gene, CDR1 is LNHDA and CDR2 is SQIVND (reference sequence). V shed 5 bases and J shed 2 bases, with 13 bases lying between them. CDR3 size: 15 residues. CDR3 region: CASSLEGRGNQPQHF. The CDR3 nucleotides are TGTGCCAGTAGTTTGGAGGGGAGGGGCAATCAGCCCCAGCATTTT.

This rearrangement joins TRBV28 to TRBJ1-2, with TRBD1 identical over 7 bases. Trimming removed 4 bases from V and 7 bases from J; junction bases left unmatched: 21. The CDR3 has 18 amino acids. Germline CDR1 MDHEN, CDR2 SYDVKM. The DNA of the CDR3 is TGTGCCAGCAGTTCCCTTTACCTTCGGACAGGAAACGCTTTTGGCTACACCTTC. It translates to CASSSLYLRTGNAFGYTF.

The V gene is TRBV7-9, the J gene TRBJ1-5, with D possibly matching TRBD1 (6 bases). Germline V gives CDR1 SEHNR, CDR2 FQNEAQ (reference sequence). Trimming removed 5 bases at V and 4 bases at J, with 15 bases between. This CDR3 is 15 amino acids long. The CDR3 is CASSRGAGSNQPQHF. In nucleotides, the CDR3 is TGTGCCAGCAGCCGGGGGGCCGGGTCTAATCAGCCCCAGCATTTT.

The J gene is TRBJ2-7, the V gene TRBV2, with a tentative D call TRBD2 (5 bases). The V end was cut by 1 base, the J end by 0 bases, with 10 bases between. CDR1 is SNHLY and CDR2 is FYNNEI in the germline V gene. The length of the CDR3 is 15 residues. CDR3 DNA: TGTGCCAGCAGTGAAGGCCCAGCGGACTCCTACGAGCAGTACTTC. Protein: CASSEGPADSYEQYF.

J is TRBJ2-7 and V is TRBV5-1; 9 bases are a match to TRBD2. This CDR3 contains 14 residues. V lost 3 bases and J lost 6; bases outside the gene matches: 7. Germline CDR1 is SGHRS and CDR2 is YFSETQ. CDR3 residues: CASSSGLATGEQYF. The DNA of the CDR3 is TGCGCCAGCAGCTCGGGACTAGCTACGGGCGAGCAGTACTTC. Drawing the rest from reference TRBV5-1 and TRBJ2-7, the complete variable domain is KAGVTQTPRYLIKTRGQQVTLSCSPISGHRSVSWYQQTPGQGLQFLFEYFSETQRNKGNFPGRFSGRQFSNSRSEMNVSTLELGDSALYLCASSSGLATGEQYFGPGTRLTVT.

The V call is TRBV28, the J call TRBJ1-2, with TRBD1 matching 11 bases. CDR1 and CDR2 from the germline V gene are MDHEN and SYDVKM. V dropped 5 bases and J dropped 3; count of bases not matched to a gene: 11. The CDR3 has 17 residues. This CDR3 is CASSTPGQGVYHYGYTF. In nucleotides, the CDR3 is TGTGCCAGCAGTACCCCGGGACAGGGGGTTTATCACTATGGCTACACCTTC.